The sequence of this TCR beta chain was determined in a study of blood T cell repertoires in COVID-19. Study-wide context: COVID-19 samples, acute and convalescent, were from the United States, Italy and Spain. PBMCs, B-cell-depleted T cells, or T cells provided the cDNA or gDNA that made up the material.

The CDR3 spans 12 residues. Germline CDR1 and CDR2: SGDLS and YYNGEE. V was cut by 0 bases and J by 7 bases, with 7 bases left in between. Study processing details: Using reference gene primer amplification, nucleated cell counts were estimated. Method: immunoSEQ multiplex PCR; TCRdb's copy keeps in-frame clones and lacks some. Clone size and V and J calls were adopted from that table, with D and trimming inferred from the DNA. The sample lists about 71,000 clones; approximately 89% were seen once. What was sequenced was peripheral blood. This clonotype originated in a man aged 45-60 years with active COVID-19. This chain uses TRBV9 with TRBJ2-5; possible D gene TRBD2, 5 bases. The CDR3 DNA follows: TGTGCCAGCAGCGTAGTTGAGGGGACCCAGTACTTC. Translating gives CASSVVEGTQYF.